What follows are 13 T cell receptor beta chains derived from one specimen sequenced in a study of T-cell memory formation after mild COVID-19. Using its own MiXCR run on the 5' RACE reads, TCRdb lists one record per CDR3 protein. Here the sample spans hundreds of thousands of distinct CDR3 sequences, about a fifth being singletons. The sample was PBMCs or a T cell subset sorted from them (not recorded which). The receptors come from an adult woman who had mild COVID-19 (a few samples of this study predate the infection). Cell type and time point are not known.

This clonotype has more than one count but fewer than ten. The genes are TRBV7-3 and TRBJ1-2, with 9 nucleotides matching TRBD1. CDR1 is SGHTA and CDR2 is FQGTGA in the germline V gene. CDR3 length: 14 amino acids. V shed 0 bases, J shed 7 bases, and the junction held 3 bases outside the gene matches. The CDR3 DNA reads as TGTGCCAGCAGCTTAACCGGGACAGGGCCTGGCTACACCTTC. Its translation: CASSLTGTGPGYTF.

This clonotype was counted only a few times. The chain couples TRBV3-1 to TRBJ2-6; no reliable D call. V lost 4 bases and J lost 0, with 7 bases in between. The CDR3 is 15 residues long. Per germline, CDR1 LGHDT and CDR2 YNNKEL (reference sequence). CDR3 loop: CASSLSDSGANVLTF. CDR3 nucleotide sequence: TGTGCCAGCAGCCTTAGTGACTCTGGGGCCAACGTCCTGACTTTC.

The chain uses TRBV20-1 and TRBJ2-3, with 9 bases fitting TRBD2. Germline CDR1 DFQATT, CDR2 SNEGSKA (reference sequence). The CDR3 has 14 amino acids. Trimming took 6 bases from V and 0 from J; bases not matched to a gene: 4. The CDR3 DNA is TGCAGTGCCGAGCGGGGGGATAGCACAGATACGCAGTATTTT. Translating gives CSAERGDSTDTQYF.

J is TRBJ2-5 and V is TRBV4-1; D ambiguous. The ends were cut back, 0 bases at V and 2 bases at J, with 13 bases in the middle. The CDR3 consists of 16 residues. Looked up from germline, CDR1 is MGHRA and CDR2 is YSYEKL. CDR3 loop: CASSQDGTTRQETQYF. CDR3 nucleotides: TGCGCCAGCAGCCAAGATGGAACTACGAGGCAAGAGACCCAGTACTTC.

This clonotype was seen more than once but under ten times. The chain links TRBV7-9 to TRBJ2-1; 9 bases align to TRBD1. The CDR3 extends over 15 amino acids. The junction had 4 bases not matched to a gene; V was cut back by 1 base and J by 6 bases. Germline V gene lookup returns CDR1 SEHNR and CDR2 FQNEAQ (reference sequence). The CDR3 DNA sequence: TGTGCCAGCAGCTTAGGGACAGGGGTGGGCAATGAGCAGTTCTTC. This encodes CASSLGTGVGNEQFF. The full variable domain, its missing parts supplied by reference TRBV7-9 and TRBJ2-1, is DTGVSQNPRHKITKRGQNVTFRCDPISEHNRLYWYRQTLGQGPEFLTYFQNEAQLEKSRLLSDRFSAERPKGSFSTLEIQRTEQGDSAMYLCASSLGTGVGNEQFFGPGTRLTVL.

This chain joins TRBV25-1 and TRBJ2-7; D may be TRBD1 (7 bases). V dropped 5 bases and J dropped 3 bases, with 14 bases sitting between them. There are 14 residues in the CDR3. Germline V gene data show CDR1 as MGHDK and CDR2 as SYGVNS. The CDR3 region has the DNA TGTGCCAGCAGTTGGACAGGAGGGGGCTACGAGCAGTACTTC. As protein: CASSWTGGGYEQYF.

The chain carries TRBV3-1 and TRBJ2-7, with D tentatively TRBD2 (6 bases). CDR1 and CDR2 (germline): LGHDT, YNNKEL (reference sequence). The CDR3 runs 13 residues. The V end was cut by 1 base, the J end by 6 bases, with 10 bases between. The CDR3 here is CASSQGQGGEQYF. In DNA, the CDR3 is TGTGCCAGCAGCCAAGGGCAGGGAGGCGAGCAGTACTTC.

This rearrangement joins TRBV12-3 or TRBV12-4 to TRBJ2-3; a possible D gene is TRBD1 (6 bases). Trimming stripped 4 bases from V and 3 bases from J, with 11 bases between. This CDR3 is built from 14 residues. The CDR3: CASSSRTVTDTQYF. The DNA for the CDR3 is TGTGCCAGCAGTTCCCGGACAGTTACAGATACGCAGTATTTT.

This clonotype was seen more than once but under ten times. V usage is TRBV4-1 and J usage is TRBJ2-1, with 7 bases lining up with TRBD2. The CDR3 runs 15 residues. V was clipped by 3 bases and J by 4 bases; unmatched bases: 6. CDR1 and CDR2 (germline): MGHRA, YSYEKL. The DNA for the CDR3 is TGCGCCAGCAGCCATCCCGGGGGGAAGTACAATGAGCAGTTCTTC. Protein: CASSHPGGKYNEQFF.

V gene TRBV20-1 combines with J gene TRBJ1-6; D perhaps matches TRBD1 (5 bases). V gave up 1 base and J gave up 5 bases, with 9 bases separating them. The CDR3 has 14 amino acids. Germline lookup yields CDR1 DFQATT and CDR2 SNEGSKA (reference sequence). CDR3 amino acids: CSARGQIDNSPLHF. The CDR3 bases are TGCAGTGCTAGAGGACAGATTGATAATTCACCCCTCCACTTT.

V and J are TRBV9 and TRBJ2-3; D may correspond to TRBD1 or TRBD2 (5 bases each). The CDR3 sequence is 14 residues long. V lost 0 bases and J 6 bases, leaving 11 bases between the germline ends. Germline V gene data show CDR1 as SGDLS and CDR2 as YYNGEE. CDR3 residues: CASSVGGWGDTQYF. The CDR3 DNA reads TGTGCCAGCAGCGTAGGTGGGTGGGGGGATACGCAGTATTTT. Using reference TRBV9 and TRBJ2-3 for the parts outside the CDR3, the full variable domain is DSGVTQTPKHLITATGQRVTLRCSPRSGDLSVYWYQQSLDQGLQFLIQYYNGEERAKGNILERFSAQQFPDLHSELNLSSLELGDSALYFCASSVGGWGDTQYFGPGTRLTVL.

The chain links TRBV20-1 to TRBJ2-1; 7 bases fit TRBD2. This CDR3 has 17 residues. The trim removed 0 bases at V and 6 bases at J, leaving 14 bases unmatched. Germline V gene data show CDR1 as DFQATT and CDR2 as SNEGSKA (reference sequence). The CDR3 bases are TGCAGTGCTAGAGATTTTTTGGTTGGCGGGAGTGGCAATGAGCAGTTCTTC. It encodes CSARDFLVGGSGNEQFF.

The CDR3 region has the DNA TGTGCCTGGACAAACAGCTATAATGAAAAACTGTTTTTT. This codes for CAWTNSYNEKLFF. The rearrangement uses TRBV30 and TRBJ1-4; no firm D call. This CDR3 is built from 13 residues. The ends were cut back, 4 bases at V and 4 bases at J, with 10 bases in the middle. Germline V CDR1 and CDR2: GTSNPN, SVGIG (reference sequence). The variable domain in full, with the rest retrieved from reference TRBV30 and TRBJ1-4, is SQTIHQWPATLVQPVGSPLSLECTVEGTSNPNLYWYRQAAGRGLQLLFYSVGIGQISSEVPQNLSASRPQDRQFILSSKKLLLSDSGFYLCAWTNSYNEKLFFGSGTQLSVL.